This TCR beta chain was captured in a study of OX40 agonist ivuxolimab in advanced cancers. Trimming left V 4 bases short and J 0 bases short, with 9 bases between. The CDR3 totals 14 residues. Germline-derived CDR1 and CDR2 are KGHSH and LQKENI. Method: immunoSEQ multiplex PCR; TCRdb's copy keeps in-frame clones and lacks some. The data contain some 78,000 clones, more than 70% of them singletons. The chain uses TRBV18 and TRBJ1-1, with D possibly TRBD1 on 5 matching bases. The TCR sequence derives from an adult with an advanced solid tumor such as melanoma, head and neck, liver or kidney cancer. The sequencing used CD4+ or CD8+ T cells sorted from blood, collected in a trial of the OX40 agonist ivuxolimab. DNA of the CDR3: TGTGCCAGCTCACAGGAGGGGCTGAACACTGAAGCTTTCTTT. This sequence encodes CASSQEGLNTEAFF. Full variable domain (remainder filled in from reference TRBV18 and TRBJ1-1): NAGVMQNPRHLVRRRGQEARLRCSPMKGHSHVYWYRQLPEEGLKFMVYLQKENIIDESGMPKERFSAEFPKEGPSILRIQQVVRGDSAAYFCASSQEGLNTEAFFGQGTRLTVV.